This TCR beta chain is from a study of Graves' ophthalmopathy and Graves' hyperthyroidism. RNA transcripts provided the template for amplifying TCR beta CDR3 regions. Second-round multiplex PCR came after a first-round RT-PCR that employed HTBI primers. TCRdb analysed the multiplex PCR reads with MiXCR anew, one entry per CDR3 protein. The sample carries 600,000 to 650,000 distinct CDR3 sequences, 22% recorded once. This clonotype was seen at least ten times. In germline, CDR1 is MDHEN, CDR2 SYDVKM. Trimming removed 3 bases from V and 6 bases from J, with 11 bases in between. The CDR3 is 13 residues long.

The chain has TRBV28 and TRBJ2-5; D gene uncertain. The receptor comes from a woman aged 18-30 years with stable Graves' hyperthyroidism. Some clones in this sample may be carry-over from other donors' samples. The sequenced sample was peripheral blood. DNA of the CDR3: TGTGCCAGCAGTTTTAGCAGCCGGCAGACCCAGTACTTC. Its protein is CASSFSSRQTQYF.